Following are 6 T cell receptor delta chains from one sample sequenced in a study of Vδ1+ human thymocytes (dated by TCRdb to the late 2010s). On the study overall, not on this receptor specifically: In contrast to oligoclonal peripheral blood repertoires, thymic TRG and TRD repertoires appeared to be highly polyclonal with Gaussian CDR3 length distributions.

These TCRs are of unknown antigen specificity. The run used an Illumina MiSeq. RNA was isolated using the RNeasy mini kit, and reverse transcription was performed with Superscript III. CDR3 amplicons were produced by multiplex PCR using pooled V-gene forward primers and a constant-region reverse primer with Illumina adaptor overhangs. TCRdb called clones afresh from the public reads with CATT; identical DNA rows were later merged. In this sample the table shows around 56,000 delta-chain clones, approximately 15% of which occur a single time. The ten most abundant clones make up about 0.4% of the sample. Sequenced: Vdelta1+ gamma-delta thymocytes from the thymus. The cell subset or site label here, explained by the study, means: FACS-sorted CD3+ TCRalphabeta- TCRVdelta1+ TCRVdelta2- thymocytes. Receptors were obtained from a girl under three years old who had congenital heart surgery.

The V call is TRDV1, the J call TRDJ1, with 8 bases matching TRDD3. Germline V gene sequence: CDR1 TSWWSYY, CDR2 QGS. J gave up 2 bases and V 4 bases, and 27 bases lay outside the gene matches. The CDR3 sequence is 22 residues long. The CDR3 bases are TGTGCTCTTGGGGTTGAACGGCTCTACTGGGGGTCCGAAGCGTGGCTAACCGATAAACTCATCTTT. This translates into CALGVERLYWGSEAWLTDKLIF.

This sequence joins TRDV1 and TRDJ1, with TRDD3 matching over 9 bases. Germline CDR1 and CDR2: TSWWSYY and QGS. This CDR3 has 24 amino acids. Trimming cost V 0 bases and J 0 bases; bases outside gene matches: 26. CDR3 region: CALGELESYKAYRYWGTHTDKLIF. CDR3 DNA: TGTGCTCTTGGGGAACTTGAATCCTACAAAGCCTATAGGTACTGGGGGACGCACACCGATAAACTCATCTTT.

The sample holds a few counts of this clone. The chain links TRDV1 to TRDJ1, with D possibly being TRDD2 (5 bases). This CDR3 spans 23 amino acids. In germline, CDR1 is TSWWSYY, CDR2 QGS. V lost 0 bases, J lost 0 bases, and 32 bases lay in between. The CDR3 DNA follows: TGTGCTCTTGGGGAACTTCCCCTACGGGCCACGAGGTATCCCGAGGGGTACACCGATAAACTCATCTTT. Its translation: CALGELPLRATRYPEGYTDKLIF.

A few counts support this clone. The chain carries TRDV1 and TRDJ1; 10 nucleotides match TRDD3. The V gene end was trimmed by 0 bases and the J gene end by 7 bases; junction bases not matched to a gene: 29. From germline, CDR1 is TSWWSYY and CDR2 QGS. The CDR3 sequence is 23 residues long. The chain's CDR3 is CALGELSQIIHHRGIRSPVKLIF. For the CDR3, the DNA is TGTGCTCTTGGGGAACTAAGCCAAATCATTCACCACCGGGGGATACGTTCCCCCGTTAAACTCATCTTT.

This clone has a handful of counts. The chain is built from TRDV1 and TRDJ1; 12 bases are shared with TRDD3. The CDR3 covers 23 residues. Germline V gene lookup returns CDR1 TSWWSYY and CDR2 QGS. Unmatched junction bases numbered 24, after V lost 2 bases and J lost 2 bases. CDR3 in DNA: TGTGCTCTTGGGGAAAGACCCTTTCCTACGCCCCTCTGGGGGATACGCTGGACCGATAAACTCATCTTT. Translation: CALGERPFPTPLWGIRWTDKLIF.

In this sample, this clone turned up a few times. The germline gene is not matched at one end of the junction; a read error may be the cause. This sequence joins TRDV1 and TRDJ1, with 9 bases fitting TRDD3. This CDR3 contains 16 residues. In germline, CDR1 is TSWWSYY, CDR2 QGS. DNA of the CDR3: TGTGCTCTTAGGGAACTTTGGGGATACGCACTCGATAAACTCATCTTT. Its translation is CALRELWGYALDKLIF.